This T cell receptor (beta chain) is from a study of blood T cell repertoires in COVID-19. Study overall: T cells, B-cell-depleted T cells, or PBMCs supplied cDNA or gDNA.

Original analysis: By means of reference gene primer amplification, nucleated cell counts were estimated. Sequencing used immunoSEQ multiplex PCR; TCRdb keeps in-frame clones, though not all of them. From that table come the V and J calls and clone size; the DNA was used to work out D and trimming. This sample has about 320,000 clones, with 80% to 90% found just once. The study recruited people aged 18 to 89 years across 24 US areas. This sequence originates from a man aged 25-45 years who had recovered from COVID-19. Sequenced material: PBMCs or T cells enriched from blood (not recorded which).

CDR3 sequence (DNA): TGCGCCAGCAGCTTGTACGCATGGTTAGAGGGCACAGATACGCAGTATTTT. Translating gives CASSLYAWLEGTDTQYF. This chain uses TRBV5-1 with TRBJ2-3; D unclear. The germline gives CDR1 SGHRS, CDR2 YFSETQ. With 1 base removed from V and 1 base from J, the gap between germline ends came to 16 bases. This CDR3 comprises 17 residues.